The clone carrying this T cell receptor beta chain has just one count. The antigen remains undetermined. Those patients picked for sequencing had displayed CD8+CD57+ cell expansion on flow cytometry. Every one of the patients had aplastic anemia (severe, acquired). These data originate in a study of CD8+CD57+ T cells in acquired aplastic anemia. Study summary: Sorted CD4+ and CD8+ cells yielded about 3 ug of DNA on average.

Germline CDR1 is MGHDK and CDR2 is SYGVNS. The V and J ends lost 1 base and 4 bases, in that order; junction bases with no gene match: 8. The CDR3 has 17 amino acids. Study-wide findings and caveats: The study identified more than 25 CD8+ CDR3 sequences shared by patients and controls.

Both TCR beta VDJ combination and CDR3 sequence profiling were carried out. Genomic DNA was the template for this profiling. TCRdb redid the calling of the reads with MiXCR, one entry per CDR3 protein. Of approximately 59,000 distinct CDR3 sequences in the sample, just over 55% were seen once. The specimen was sorted CD4+, CD8+, or CD8+CD57+ T cells (not recorded which) from PBMCs. V usage is TRBV25-1 and J usage is TRBJ2-1; 9 bases are shared with TRBD1. This receptor was identified in a human donor with aplastic anemia. CDR3 sequence reads: CASSEWPGQGSYNEQFF. The CDR3 DNA sequence: TGTGCCAGCAGTGAATGGCCGGGACAGGGATCGTACAATGAGCAGTTCTTC.